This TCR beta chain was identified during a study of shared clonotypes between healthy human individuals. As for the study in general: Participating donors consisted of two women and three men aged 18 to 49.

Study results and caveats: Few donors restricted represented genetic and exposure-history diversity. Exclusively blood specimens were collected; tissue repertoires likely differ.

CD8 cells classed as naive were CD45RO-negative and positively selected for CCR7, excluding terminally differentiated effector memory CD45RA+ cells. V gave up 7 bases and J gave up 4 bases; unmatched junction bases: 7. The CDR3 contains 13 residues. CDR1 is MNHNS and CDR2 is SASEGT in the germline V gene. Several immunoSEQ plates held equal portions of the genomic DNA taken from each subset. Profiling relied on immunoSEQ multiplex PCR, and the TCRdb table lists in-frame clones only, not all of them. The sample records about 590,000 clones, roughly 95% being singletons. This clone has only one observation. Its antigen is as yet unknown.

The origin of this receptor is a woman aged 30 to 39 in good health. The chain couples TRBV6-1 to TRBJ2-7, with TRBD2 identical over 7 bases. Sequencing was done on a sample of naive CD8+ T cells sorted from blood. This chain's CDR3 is CASIGTGGYEQYF. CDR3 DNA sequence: TGTGCCAGCATCGGGACGGGGGGATACGAGCAGTACTTC.